The T cell receptor beta chain described here comes from a study of blood T cells in healthy people across ages. Turning to the study itself: There was about one barcoded beta molecule captured by template switching per two T cells. Study-wide results and caveats: CMV infection status of these donors was not known.

V lost 0 bases and J 7 bases, leaving 15 bases between the germline ends. CDR1 and CDR2 (germline): SGHKS, YYEKEE (reference sequence). This CDR3 has 15 residues. Combining a sample-barcoded 5' primer with a J-beta primer mix, a second PCR ran for roughly 6 to 12 cycles. A template-switch adaptor containing 12 random nucleotides labeled each cDNA molecule. TCRdb reprocessed the 5' RACE reads with MiXCR, giving one entry per CDR3 protein. The sample lists 600,000 or so distinct CDR3 sequences; 25% to 30% were seen once. Collection of 9.5 to 10 milliliters of peripheral blood was performed for each donor. This clonotype was counted ten times or more. Its antigen is unidentified.

The sequenced sample was blood. The clonotype originates from a woman of 80 years or more in good health. The chain employs TRBV5-5 and TRBJ2-3; no reliable D call. For the CDR3, the DNA is TGTGCCAGCAGCTTGGGAGACCTCCTGAAGTATACGCAGTATTTT. As protein: CASSLGDLLKYTQYF. Full variable domain (outside the CDR3, taken from reference TRBV5-5 and TRBJ2-3): DAGVTQSPTHLIKTRGQQVTLRCSPISGHKSVSWYQQVLGQGPQFIFQYYEKEERGRGNFPDRFSARQFPNYSSELNVNALLLGDSALYLCASSLGDLLKYTQYFGPGTRLTVL.